This T cell receptor (beta chain) was sequenced for a study of radiotherapy plus CTLA-4 blockade in lung cancer. Study details: Objective responses emerged in 18% of patients, and over 30% attained disease control.

Those with chemo-refractory metastatic non-small-cell lung cancer were treated with focal radiation combined with CTLA-4 blockade using ipilimumab. The data were produced by immunoSEQ multiplex PCR, yet TCRdb's version contains in-frame clones alone and is incomplete. The sample has some 50,000 clones, approximately 76% seen once; the top ten hold 8.3%. Germline V gene lookup returns CDR1 LNHDA and CDR2 SQIVND (reference sequence). The CDR3 covers 17 residues. The trim removed 4 bases at V and 3 bases at J, leaving 12 bases unmatched. This rearrangement joins TRBV19 to TRBJ2-1; 7 nucleotides match TRBD1. This sequence was found in a human donor with non-small cell lung cancer who had stable disease on radiotherapy plus ipilimumab. The material was peripheral blood, obtained from a patient treated with radiotherapy plus ipilimumab. The CDR3 loop reads CASSTYTGDPLYNEQFF. The CDR3 coding sequence is TGTGCCAGTAGTACTTATACAGGGGACCCTCTCTACAATGAGCAGTTCTTC.